The T cell receptor beta chain described here comes from a study of early T cells in non-severe SARS-CoV-2 infection. General study points: Missing private and CD4 specificities, VDJdb matching favored anti-spike CD8 responses.

For this clonotype: What it binds is unknown.

The ends were cut back, 3 bases at V and 0 bases at J, with 9 bases in the middle. The CDR3 contains 15 residues. Germline V gene sequence: CDR1 SGHAT, CDR2 FQDESV (reference sequence). TCRdb redid the calling of the 5' RACE reads with MiXCR, one entry per CDR3 protein. Among tens of thousands of distinct CDR3 sequences listed, less than 5% were seen once. The chain is built from TRBV11-1 and TRBJ2-1; D is possibly TRBD2 (6 bases). The receptor was derived from an adult who was a healthcare worker with PCR-confirmed SARS-CoV-2 infection or an uninfected control (not recorded which). Sequenced: whole blood. CDR3 sequence reads: CASSFQAGSYNEQFF. The CDR3 DNA is TGTGCCAGCAGCTTCCAAGCGGGCTCCTACAATGAGCAGTTCTTC.